One sample yielded the 31 T cell receptor beta chains listed below, sequenced in a study of CD8 T cells in ankylosing spondylitis (dated by TCRdb to about 2017). The library was made by 5' RACE. Reads for this sample came from an Illumina HiSeq 2500. Through fastp at Q25 and MiXCR, TCRdb rebuilt clones from the public reads, retaining in-frame beta chains. Here each entry gathers all rows of one CDR3 protein and keeps the most common genes and DNA. For this sample there are tens of thousands of distinct CDR3 sequences; 6% appear just once. The top ten constitute 12% of the sample. The sample consisted of blood, either unsorted or a sorted T cell fraction (not recorded which). These TCRs come from a male donor with ankylosing spondylitis or in good health (not recorded which).

This clonotype was recorded at least ten times. The rearrangement uses TRBV20-1 and TRBJ2-1, with TRBD2 matching 10 bases. The J segment lost 6 bases and the V segment lost 1 base, leaving 3 bases of the junction unmatched. The germline gives CDR1 DFQATT, CDR2 SNEGSKA (reference sequence). The CDR3 has 14 residues. CDR3 protein: CSARASGGVNEQFF. As DNA, the CDR3 is TGCAGTGCTAGAGCCAGCGGGGGGGTCAATGAGCAGTTCTTC.

The table lists this clonotype with many counts. This sequence joins TRBV7-2 and TRBJ2-6; 14 bases are shared with TRBD2. CDR3 size: 21 residues. Germline V gives CDR1 SGHTA, CDR2 FQGNSA. The V segment lost 5 bases and the J segment 0 bases; nucleotides outside the gene matches: 12. The chain's CDR3 is CASSKKPGTSGSFSGANVLTF. CDR3 sequence (DNA): TGTGCCAGCAGCAAGAAACCCGGGACTAGCGGGAGCTTCTCTGGGGCCAACGTCCTGACTTTC.

This clonotype was observed once. This could be a read error, since a much larger clone is one nucleotide away. The V gene is TRBV5-4, the J gene TRBJ2-2; a weak D match, TRBD2 (6 bases). Germline assignment: CDR1 SGHNT and CDR2 YYREEE (reference sequence). V shed 4 bases and J shed 3 bases, with 16 bases lying between them. The CDR3 is made up of 16 amino acids. Here the CDR3 DNA reads TGTGCCAGCAGCAACGTGGGGGGTTCGGACACCGGGGAGCTGTTTTTT. Its protein product is CASSNVGGSDTGELFF.

This clonotype was observed at least ten times. The rearrangement links TRBV29-1 to TRBJ2-1; D gene uncertain. Trimming took 0 bases from V and 4 from J, leaving 19 bases between them. The CDR3 spans 17 residues. Germline V gives CDR1 SQVTM, CDR2 ANQGSEA. CDR3 residues: CSVEDKSIRTVYNEQFF. CDR3 nucleotide sequence: TGCAGCGTTGAAGATAAATCAATCAGGACGGTATACAATGAGCAGTTCTTC.

This clonotype was seen ten or more times. V is TRBV12-3 or TRBV12-4 and J is TRBJ2-1, with unresolved D. The CDR3 loop spans 16 amino acids. Trimming shortened V by 1 base and J by 0 bases, and 10 bases separated the two germline ends. The CDR3 sequence: CASSLGSASSYNEQFF. In nucleotides, the CDR3 is TGTGCCAGCAGTTTAGGGTCGGCGAGCTCCTACAATGAGCAGTTCTTC.

Ten or more counts support this clonotype. This chain links TRBV25-1 with TRBJ2-1, with 9 bases lining up with TRBD2. Germline CDR1 is MGHDK and CDR2 is SYGVNS. With 6 bases clipped from V and 15 bases from J, the junction kept 15 bases outside the gene matches. The CDR3 covers 14 residues. The CDR3 loop reads CASSVTSGVGGRFF. CDR3 nucleotides: TGTGCCAGCAGCGTGACTAGCGGAGTAGGTGGACGGTTCTTC.

This clonotype was detected only a few times. The gene calls are TRBV2 and TRBJ2-1; 13 bases map to TRBD2. Germline V gene sequence: CDR1 SNHLY, CDR2 FYNNEI. The CDR3 loop spans 19 amino acids. With V trimmed by 11 bases and J by 1 base, 17 bases remained unmatched. The CDR3, as DNA: TGTGCCCTCAGGCCTTCGGGACTAGCGGGAACACCTTCCTACAATGAGCAGTTCTTC. Amino acid sequence: CALRPSGLAGTPSYNEQFF.

This clonotype has at least ten counts. This chain joins TRBV28 and TRBJ1-5, with D possibly TRBD1 on 5 matching bases. Germline CDR1 MDHEN, CDR2 SYDVKM. V shed 10 bases and J shed 8 bases, with 15 bases lying between them. The CDR3 runs to 12 residues. The CDR3 DNA reads TGTGCCACCGCCCAGGGCCGGGAGCCCCAGCATTTT. Translating it yields CATAQGREPQHF.

The sample holds many counts of this clonotype. The rearrangement uses TRBV7-2 and TRBJ2-1; D gene unclear. Germline V gene sequence: CDR1 SGHTA, CDR2 FQGNSA. Trimming removed 4 bases from V and 4 bases from J, with 8 bases in between. The CDR3 covers 13 residues. The CDR3 DNA is TGTGCCAGCAGCTCTTACACTTACAATGAGCAGTTCTTC. Translating it yields CASSSYTYNEQFF.

The sample holds many counts of this clonotype. The gene calls are TRBV18 and TRBJ2-7, with D unclear. CDR1 is KGHSH and CDR2 is LQKENI in the germline V gene. Trimming took 3 bases from V and 3 from J, leaving 15 bases between them. The CDR3 length is 15 residues. The CDR3 protein is CASSPYQSGNYEQYF. As DNA, the CDR3 is TGTGCCAGCTCACCTTACCAGTCCGGCAACTACGAGCAGTACTTC. Using reference TRBV18 and TRBJ2-7 for the parts outside the CDR3, the full variable domain is NAGVMQNPRHLVRRRGQEARLRCSPMKGHSHVYWYRQLPEEGLKFMVYLQKENIIDESGMPKERFSAEFPKEGPSILRIQQVVRGDSAAYFCASSPYQSGNYEQYFGPGTRLTVT.

In this sample, this clonotype turned up many times. The V gene is TRBV6-1, the J gene TRBJ2-1; D perhaps matches TRBD1 (7 bases). The germline V gene encodes CDR1 MNHNS and CDR2 SASEGT. CDR3 length: 12 amino acids. Trimming cost V 6 bases and J 13 bases, with 16 bases left between them. Here the CDR3 DNA reads TGTGCCAGCAGGGAACCAGGGGGGAGCCAGTTCTTC. Translated, it gives CASREPGGSQFF.

This clonotype was seen ten or more times. The V gene is TRBV3-1, the J gene TRBJ2-1, with 9 bases aligning to TRBD2. The CDR3 is 14 amino acids. V shed 4 bases, J shed 3 bases, and the junction held 1 base outside the gene matches. Germline V gene lookup returns CDR1 LGHDT and CDR2 YNNKEL (reference sequence). The chain's CDR3 is CASSPSGNYNEQFF. The CDR3 nucleotides read TGTGCCAGCAGCCCTAGCGGGAACTACAATGAGCAGTTCTTC.

On this clonotype: This may be a read error, as it is one base from a much larger clone. The chain recombines TRBV20-1 with TRBJ1-2; perhaps TRBD1 as D (5 bases). The V gene lost 5 bases and the J gene lost 7 bases, with 11 bases spanning the gap. CDR1 and CDR2 from the germline V gene are DFQATT and SNEGSKA (reference sequence). The length of the CDR3 is 11 residues. As DNA, the CDR3 is TGCAGTGCTCTCGACAGATGTGGCTACACCTTC. It encodes CSALDRCGYTF.

This clonotype was detected many times. The DNA of the CDR3 is TGTGCCATTCAGGGTTCGGATACGCAGTATTTT. It specifies CAIQGSDTQYF. The rearrangement uses TRBV10-3 and TRBJ2-3, with D possibly being TRBD1 (5 bases). This CDR3 is 11 amino acids long. Trimming removed 9 bases from V and 6 bases from J, with 10 bases in between. CDR1 ENHRY and CDR2 SYGVKD come from the germline V gene.

The table lists this clonotype with many counts. The CDR3 region has the DNA TGTGCCAGCAGCTCGGAAGGAGGGCGTGAAAACACCATATATTTT. It specifies CASSSEGGRENTIYF. V is TRBV7-9 and J is TRBJ1-3, with no clear D. Trimming took off 4 bases at V and 6 bases at J, with 16 bases between the two ends. CDR3 size: 15 residues. CDR1 and CDR2 (germline): SEHNR, FQNEAQ (reference sequence).

This clonotype was counted many times. This rearrangement joins TRBV5-1 to TRBJ2-5, with 9 nucleotides matching TRBD1. V gave up 1 base and J gave up 4 bases; unmatched junction bases: 8. This CDR3 has 16 amino acids. CDR1 SGHRS and CDR2 YFSETQ come from the germline V gene. The CDR3, as DNA: TGCGCCAGCAGCTTGATGGACAGGGGTGTGGCAGAGACCCAGTACTTC. As protein: CASSLMDRGVAETQYF. Together with reference TRBV5-1 and TRBJ2-5, the CDR3 gives the full variable domain: KAGVTQTPRYLIKTRGQQVTLSCSPISGHRSVSWYQQTPGQGLQFLFEYFSETQRNKGNFPGRFSGRQFSNSRSEMNVSTLELGDSALYLCASSLMDRGVAETQYFGPGTRLLVL.

This clonotype appeared many times. V usage is TRBV20-1 and J usage is TRBJ2-3; TRBD2 is a possible D gene (5 bases). The germline V and J ends were trimmed by 3 bases and 6 bases, with 10 bases remaining between them. The CDR3 spans 12 residues. Germline V lookup: CDR1 DFQATT, CDR2 SNEGSKA (reference sequence). The CDR3 region is CSASSGIDTQYF. The CDR3 nucleotides are TGCAGTGCTAGTTCGGGGATCGATACGCAGTATTTT.

This clonotype was detected ten times or more. Written as DNA, the CDR3 is TGTGCCAGCAGCCAAGTTAAGAGTCTTCATCAGCCCCAGCATTTT. Translated, it gives CASSQVKSLHQPQHF. The chain is built from TRBV4-2 and TRBJ1-5; D not certain. This CDR3 is built from 15 residues. Germline V CDR1 and CDR2: LGHNA, YNFKEQ. Trimming pared 1 base from V and 5 bases from J, leaving 12 bases between.

Comments on this clonotype: A read error may be the cause here, since a much bigger clone is one base away. This chain links TRBV12-3 or TRBV12-4 with TRBJ1-1, with D unresolved. The CDR3 loop spans 13 amino acids. V lost 1 base and J 4 bases, leaving 7 bases between the germline ends. The CDR3 DNA reads as TGTGCCAGCAGTTTAGACCTGAGCACTGAAGCTTTCTTT. This sequence encodes CASSLDLSTEAFF.

Ten or more counts support this clonotype. The rearrangement links TRBV5-4 to TRBJ2-4; D unclear. The ends were cut back, 4 bases at V and 1 base at J, with 15 bases in the middle. Per the germline V gene, CDR1 is SGHNT and CDR2 is YYREEE (reference sequence). This CDR3 comprises 16 residues. CDR3 loop: CASSHQASAAKNIQYF. The CDR3 DNA reads as TGTGCCAGCAGCCACCAGGCGTCAGCGGCCAAAAACATTCAGTACTTC.

This clonotype was seen many times. The CDR3 DNA sequence: TGTGCCAGCAGCTTAGGGGGGACTAGCGGGAGTCGCACAGATACGCAGTATTTT. This translates into CASSLGGTSGSRTDTQYF. The chain joins TRBV11-2 to TRBJ2-3, with 14 bases matching TRBD2. Unmatched junction bases numbered 4, after V lost 1 base and J lost 1 base. Germline values: CDR1 SGHAT, CDR2 FQNNGV. There are 18 residues in the CDR3.

This clonotype was seen at least ten times. The chain has TRBV29-1 and TRBJ2-3; tentative D call: TRBD1 (6 bases). CDR1 and CDR2 (germline): SQVTM, ANQGSEA. V lost 6 bases to trimming and J lost 0 bases, with 7 bases between them. This CDR3 spans 12 amino acids. The CDR3, as DNA: TGCAGCGTAGGACAGAGCACAGATACGCAGTATTTT. Amino acids: CSVGQSTDTQYF.

Of note for this clonotype: This may be a read error, as it is one base from a much larger clone. V and J are TRBV2 and TRBJ2-3, with TRBD1 as a possible D gene (6 bases). CDR1 is SNHLY, CDR2 FYNNEI, per germline. The CDR3 covers 13 residues. In DNA, the CDR3 is TGTGCCAGCAGTAAAGCCAGGGGAAGCACGCAGTATTTT. Translating gives CASSKARGSTQYF.

The chain joins TRBV7-9 to TRBJ2-1; D is unresolved. V was cut by 9 bases and J by 6 bases, with 15 bases left in between. Germline V gene sequence: CDR1 SEHNR, CDR2 FQNEAQ (reference sequence). This CDR3 has 13 residues. The CDR3 loop reads CARGFGRLNEQFF. CDR3 in DNA: TGTGCCAGGGGCTTCGGACGTCTCAATGAGCAGTTCTTC.

In this sample, this clonotype turned up many times. The chain is built from TRBV9 and TRBJ2-7, with 11 bases identical to TRBD1. The germline V gene has CDR1 SGDLS and CDR2 YYNGEE. This CDR3 comprises 15 residues. The junction had 3 bases not matched to a gene; V was cut back by 1 base and J by 3 bases. The CDR3 DNA follows: TGTGCCAGCAGCGTATCCGGGACAGGGGGCTACGAGCAGTACTTC. Amino acid sequence: CASSVSGTGGYEQYF.

This clonotype was seen many times. This chain connects TRBV5-1 to TRBJ2-2; TRBD2 aligns across 9 bases. Unmatched junction bases numbered 6, after V lost 5 bases and J lost 7 bases. The CDR3 extends over 14 amino acids. Germline loops: CDR1 SGHRS, CDR2 YFSETQ. CDR3 in DNA: TGCGCCAGCAGGCCCCGTAGCGGGAGCGGGGAGCTGTTTTTT. It is translated as CASRPRSGSGELFF.

This clonotype was seen ten or more times. The J gene is TRBJ1-1, the V gene TRBV5-1; 10 bases map to TRBD1. There are 17 residues in the CDR3. The V and J ends lost 3 bases and 0 bases, in that order; junction bases with no gene match: 8. Germline CDR1 and CDR2: SGHRS and YFSETQ. CDR3 loop: CASSYSPGQGMNTEAFF. The CDR3 DNA sequence: TGCGCCAGCAGCTATAGTCCGGGACAGGGGATGAACACTGAAGCTTTCTTT.

At least ten counts were recorded for this clonotype. The CDR3 is CATQTGGPNQPQHF. The CDR3 DNA is TGTGCCACCCAGACGGGGGGCCCCAATCAGCCCCAGCATTTT. The V call is TRBV24-1, the J call TRBJ1-5, with D possibly TRBD1 on 6 matching bases. This CDR3 contains 14 residues. V was trimmed by 9 bases and J by 3 bases, leaving 14 bases between them. Germline values: CDR1 KGHDR, CDR2 SFDVKD.

This clonotype was seen ten or more times. The V gene is TRBV6-2 or TRBV6-3, the J gene TRBJ1-1, with D maybe TRBD1 (5 bases). Germline loops: CDR1 MNHEY, CDR2 SVGEGT. Deletions cut 6 bases from V and 10 bases from J, with 21 bases between. The CDR3 extends over 14 amino acids. The CDR3, as DNA: TGTGCCAGCAGCTCCCCAGGTCGGGGGTTGGGAGCTTTCTTT. Encoded protein: CASSSPGRGLGAFF.

At least ten counts were recorded for this clonotype. The rearrangement uses TRBV28 and TRBJ2-6; D call uncertain. V lost 6 bases and J lost 0, with 12 bases in between. Germline V gene sequence: CDR1 MDHEN, CDR2 SYDVKM. This CDR3 has 16 residues. CDR3 amino acids: CASSSRFFSGANVLTF. The DNA for the CDR3 is TGTGCCAGCAGCTCGAGATTTTTCTCTGGGGCCAACGTCCTGACTTTC.

The sample holds a few counts of this clonotype. V is TRBV29-1 and J is TRBJ2-2; 9 bases are shared with TRBD1. Per germline, CDR1 SQVTM and CDR2 ANQGSEA. J was trimmed by 7 bases and V by 6 bases; bases with no gene match: 6. There are 13 residues in the CDR3. The CDR3 protein is CSVAGQGHGELFF. In DNA, the CDR3 is TGCAGCGTCGCGGGACAGGGTCACGGGGAGCTGTTTTTT.